This passage covers 20 T cell receptor beta chains from one sample sequenced in a study of shared clonotypes between healthy human individuals. Using immunoSEQ multiplex PCR, the repertoire was profiled, and TCRdb retains in-frame clones only, with some absent. Of some 95,000 clones in the sample, 67% were seen once. Material for sequencing was memory CD8+ T cells sorted from blood. Subset: CD45RO+ cells pooled with CCR7-negative TemRA cells. These receptors all come from a man aged 30-40 years in good health.

This clone was counted only a few times. The chain links TRBV5-1 to TRBJ1-1; D is unclear. V was trimmed by 9 bases and J by 6 bases, leaving 18 bases between them. Germline values: CDR1 SGHRS, CDR2 YFSETQ. The CDR3 has 13 residues. The CDR3 DNA is TGCGCCACCTCCCCGGACCCTTGGTCTGAAGCTTTCTTT. Residues: CATSPDPWSEAFF.

In this sample, this clone turned up many times. The V and J genes are TRBV6-1 and TRBJ2-1, with 9 bases that match TRBD1. The germline V gene has CDR1 MNHNS and CDR2 SASEGT. The CDR3 spans 16 residues. V shed 1 base, J shed 10 bases, and the junction held 11 bases outside the gene matches. This chain's CDR3 is CASSEDPGQGFWEQFF. The CDR3, as DNA: TGTGCCAGCAGTGAAGATCCGGGACAGGGCTTTTGGGAGCAGTTCTTC.

The CDR3 sequence is CASSKAGGRAPTYEQYF. CDR3 nucleotide sequence: TGTGCCAGCAGCAAAGCTGGCGGGAGGGCCCCGACCTACGAGCAGTACTTC. The J gene is TRBJ2-7, the V gene TRBV21-1; TRBD2, as called in the table, went unchecked against the DNA. TRBV21-1 counts as a pseudogene. This CDR3 is 17 amino acids long.

The J gene is TRBJ2-7, the V gene TRBV9; the D gene is possibly TRBD1 (5 bases). This CDR3 contains 16 residues. V lost 4 bases and J 8 bases, leaving 25 bases between the germline ends. Per the germline V gene, CDR1 is SGDLS and CDR2 is YYNGEE. CDR3 region: CASSPLPLQDDRKQYF. The DNA of the CDR3 is TGTGCCAGCAGCCCCCTCCCGCTCCAGGACGACAGAAAGCAGTACTTC.

The chain joins TRBV19 to TRBJ1-1; D unclear. Germline V gene sequence: CDR1 LNHDA, CDR2 SQIVND (reference sequence). Trimming pared 1 base from V and 4 bases from J, leaving 13 bases between. This CDR3 has 15 residues. In DNA form, the CDR3 reads TGTGCCAGTAGTATAGGAAACCCGGTGACCACTGAAGCTTTCTTT. This codes for CASSIGNPVTTEAFF. Filled out from reference TRBV19 and TRBJ1-1, the complete variable domain reads DGGITQSPKYLFRKEGQNVTLSCEQNLNHDAMYWYRQDPGQGLRLIYYSQIVNDFQKGDIAEGYSVSREKKESFPLTVTSAQKNPTAFYLCASSIGNPVTTEAFFGQGTRLTVV.

The chain recombines TRBV6-1 with TRBJ2-7; TRBD2 agrees at 12 bases. Germline V CDR1 and CDR2: MNHNS, SASEGT. The V and J ends lost 4 bases and 4 bases, in that order; junction bases with no gene match: 2. The CDR3 contains 14 residues. The CDR3, as DNA: TGTGCCAGCAGTGCGGGACTAGCGGGTTACGAGCAGTACTTC. This encodes CASSAGLAGYEQYF.

This chain connects TRBV30 to TRBJ2-7; D remains unclear. From germline, CDR1 is GTSNPN and CDR2 SVGIG (reference sequence). The CDR3 covers 12 residues. Trimming shortened V by 4 bases and J by 2 bases, and 9 bases separated the two germline ends. This CDR3 is CAWIQNPYEQYF. The CDR3 DNA is TGTGCCTGGATACAGAACCCCTACGAGCAGTACTTC. Full variable domain (remainder filled in from reference TRBV30 and TRBJ2-7): SQTIHQWPATLVQPVGSPLSLECTVEGTSNPNLYWYRQAAGRGLQLLFYSVGIGQISSEVPQNLSASRPQDRQFILSSKKLLLSDSGFYLCAWIQNPYEQYFGPGTRLTVT.

The gene calls are TRBV9 and TRBJ2-1; D might be TRBD2 (6 bases). The CDR3 has 17 residues. V was shortened by 4 bases and J by 4 bases, with 21 bases between the two germline ends. Germline V CDR1 and CDR2: SGDLS, YYNGEE. The CDR3 sequence is CASSWSGEIETYNEQFF. CDR3 nucleotide sequence: TGTGCCAGCAGCTGGTCGGGAGAGATCGAGACATACAATGAGCAGTTCTTC.

This chain uses TRBV19 with TRBJ2-1; 13 nucleotides match TRBD2. V was clipped by 2 bases and J by 5 bases; unmatched bases: 3. CDR1 and CDR2 (germline): LNHDA, SQIVND (reference sequence). The CDR3 consists of 16 residues. CDR3 amino acids: CASSIRTSGSHNEQFF. CDR3 DNA: TGTGCCAGTAGTATACGGACTAGCGGGAGTCACAATGAGCAGTTCTTC.

This clone turned up a few times. V gene TRBV9 combines with J gene TRBJ2-2; 8 bases agree with TRBD1. CDR3 size: 16 residues. V lost 3 bases to trimming and J lost 1 base; unmatched junction nucleotides: 5. CDR1 and CDR2 (germline): SGDLS, YYNGEE. The CDR3 region has the DNA TGTGCCAGCAGCGGTTGGACAGGGATGAACACCGGGGAGCTGTTTTTT. It is translated as CASSGWTGMNTGELFF.

The chain has TRBV5-4 and TRBJ1-2; D may be TRBD1 (6 bases). This CDR3 is 14 amino acids long. Per germline, CDR1 SGHNT and CDR2 YYREEE (reference sequence). The ends were cut back, 4 bases at V and 8 bases at J, with 18 bases in the middle. CDR3 DNA sequence: TGTGCCAGCAGCCTCAACCGGGGGGCTGGCGGCTACACCTTC. Amino acids: CASSLNRGAGGYTF.

The chain has TRBV27 and TRBJ2-7; 8 nucleotides agree with TRBD2. CDR1 MNHEY and CDR2 SMNVEV come from the germline V gene (reference sequence). V shed 4 bases, J shed 2 bases, and the junction held 4 bases outside the gene matches. CDR3 length: 14 amino acids. The CDR3 DNA follows: TGTGCCAGCAGTTACTCGACTAGCGCCTACGAGCAGTACTTC. Translated: CASSYSTSAYEQYF.

This rearrangement joins TRBV7-9 to TRBJ2-3; possibly TRBD1 for D (5 bases). Germline V gene data show CDR1 as SEHNR and CDR2 as FQNEAQ (reference sequence). The V end was cut by 2 bases, the J end by 4 bases, with 7 bases between. The CDR3 consists of 13 residues. This chain's CDR3 is CASSLQGSDTQYF. The CDR3 DNA sequence: TGTGCCAGCAGCTTACAGGGATCAGATACGCAGTATTTT. Complete variable domain (other parts from reference TRBV7-9 and TRBJ2-3): DTGVSQNPRHKITKRGQNVTFRCDPISEHNRLYWYRQTLGQGPEFLTYFQNEAQLEKSRLLSDRFSAERPKGSFSTLEIQRTEQGDSAMYLCASSLQGSDTQYFGPGTRLTVL.

This chain connects TRBV28 to TRBJ1-5, with a weak D call TRBD1 (5 bases). CDR3 length: 12 amino acids. Germline V gene lookup returns CDR1 MDHEN and CDR2 SYDVKM. Deletions cut 5 bases from V and 6 bases from J, with 8 bases between. The CDR3 here is CASSQRGQPQHF. The CDR3 DNA sequence: TGTGCCAGCAGTCAGAGGGGTCAGCCCCAGCATTTT. Using reference TRBV28 and TRBJ1-5 for the parts outside the CDR3, the full variable domain is DVKVTQSSRYLVKRTGEKVFLECVQDMDHENMFWYRQDPGLGLRLIYFSYDVKMKEKGDIPEGYSVSREKKERFSLILESASTNQTSMYLCASSQRGQPQHFGDGTRLSIL.

In its sample, this clone was seen a few times. The chain has TRBV10-3 and TRBJ2-7, with TRBD2 matching 7 bases. Germline assignment: CDR1 ENHRY and CDR2 SYGVKD. The trim removed 6 bases at V and 4 bases at J, leaving 3 bases unmatched. The CDR3 has 12 amino acids. In nucleotides, the CDR3 is TGTGCCATCAGGGGACTACAGTACGAGCAGTACTTC. This encodes CAIRGLQYEQYF.

The chain uses TRBV7-3 and TRBJ2-1; TRBD2 might be the D (6 bases). Germline CDR1 SGHTA, CDR2 FQGTGA. Trimming shortened V by 3 bases and J by 2 bases, and 8 bases separated the two germline ends. The CDR3 has 14 residues. The CDR3 DNA follows: TGTGCCAGCAGCTTCGGCGGGGCCTACAATGAGCAGTTCTTC. Translating it yields CASSFGGAYNEQFF. The full variable domain, with the rest looked up from reference TRBV7-3 and TRBJ2-1, is GAGVSQTPSNKVTEKGKYVELRCDPISGHTALYWYRQSLGQGPEFLIYFQGTGAADDSGLPNDRFFAVRPEGSVSTLKIQRTERGDSAVYLCASSFGGAYNEQFFGPGTRLTVL.

The chain combines TRBV30 with TRBJ2-2, with TRBD1 as a possible D gene (6 bases). Trimming left V 4 bases short and J 4 bases short, with 13 bases between. CDR1 and CDR2 from the germline V gene are GTSNPN and SVGIG (reference sequence). The length of the CDR3 is 14 residues. Here the CDR3 reads CAWTGVISTGELFF. DNA of the CDR3: TGTGCCTGGACAGGGGTAATTAGCACCGGGGAGCTGTTTTTT.

This clone was recorded at least ten times. V is TRBV6-5 and J is TRBJ2-1, with 7 bases aligning to TRBD2. Per the germline V gene, CDR1 is MNHEY and CDR2 is SVGAGI. J gave up 8 bases and V 3 bases, and 10 bases lay outside the gene matches. The CDR3 has 15 residues. The CDR3 nucleotides read TGTGCCAGCAGTTATGAGGGAGGGGCTCGGTATGAGCAGTTCTTC. This translates into CASSYEGGARYEQFF.

The table lists this clone with a count of one. The genes are TRBV6-6 and TRBJ2-1; 7 positions agree with TRBD1. Losses at the gene ends were 5 bases for V and 8 bases for J; bases not matched to a gene: 15. The germline CDR1 and CDR2 sequences are MNHNY and SVGAGI (reference sequence). There are 16 residues in the CDR3. For the CDR3, the DNA is TGTGCCAGCAGTACGCCTACAGGGGATCGGATCGATGAGCAGTTCTTC. This sequence encodes CASSTPTGDRIDEQFF.

The rearrangement uses TRBV4-3 and TRBJ1-2; D gene uncertain. The CDR3 runs 14 residues. CDR1 and CDR2 from the germline V gene are LGHNA and YSLEER. V lost 0 bases, J lost 2 bases, and 7 bases lay in between. CDR3 in DNA: TGCGCCAGCAGCCAAGAGACCTACAACTATGGCTACACCTTC. As protein: CASSQETYNYGYTF.